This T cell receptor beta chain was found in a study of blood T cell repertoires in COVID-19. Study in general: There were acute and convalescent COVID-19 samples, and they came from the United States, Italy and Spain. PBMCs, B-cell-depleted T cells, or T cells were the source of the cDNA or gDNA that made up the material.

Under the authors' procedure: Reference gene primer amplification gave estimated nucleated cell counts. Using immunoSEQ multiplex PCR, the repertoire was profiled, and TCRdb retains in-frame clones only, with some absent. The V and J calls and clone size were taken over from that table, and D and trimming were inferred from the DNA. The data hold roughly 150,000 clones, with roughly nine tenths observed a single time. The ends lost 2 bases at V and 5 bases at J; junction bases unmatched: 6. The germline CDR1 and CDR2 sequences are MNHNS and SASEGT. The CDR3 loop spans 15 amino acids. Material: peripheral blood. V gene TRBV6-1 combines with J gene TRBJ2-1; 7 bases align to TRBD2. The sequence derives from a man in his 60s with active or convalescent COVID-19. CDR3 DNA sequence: TGTGCCAGCAGTGAATGGTGGGAGGGCCACAATGAGCAGTTCTTC. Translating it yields CASSEWWEGHNEQFF.